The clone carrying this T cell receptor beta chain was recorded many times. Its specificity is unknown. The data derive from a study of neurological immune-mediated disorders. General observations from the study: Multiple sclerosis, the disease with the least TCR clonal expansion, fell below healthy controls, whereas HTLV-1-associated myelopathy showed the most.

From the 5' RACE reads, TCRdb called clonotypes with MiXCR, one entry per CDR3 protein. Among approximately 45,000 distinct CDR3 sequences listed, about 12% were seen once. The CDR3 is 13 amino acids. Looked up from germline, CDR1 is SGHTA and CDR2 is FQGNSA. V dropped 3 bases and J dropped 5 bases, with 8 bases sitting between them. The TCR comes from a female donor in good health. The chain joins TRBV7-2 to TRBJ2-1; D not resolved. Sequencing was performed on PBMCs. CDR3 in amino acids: CASSLVTNNEQFF. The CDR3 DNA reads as TGTGCCAGCAGCTTGGTGACAAACAATGAGCAGTTCTTC.